This T cell receptor (beta chain) was found in a study of CD8 T cells in ankylosing spondylitis. Study-level points and caveats: Among TCR beta sequences, a motif of eight highly homologous variants appeared characteristic of ankylosing spondylitis blood. The clones that were linked to disease were reported to be significantly enriched in matched synovial fluid samples from ankylosing spondylitis patients.

TCR beta libraries were made by quantitative 5'-RACE with molecular barcodes. TCRdb itself ran the 5' RACE reads through MiXCR, one entry per CDR3 protein. The sample has more than 250,000 distinct CDR3 sequences, less than 10% seen once. This CDR3 contains 17 residues. Trimming stripped 2 bases from V and 5 bases from J, with 19 bases between. From germline, CDR1 is MDHEN and CDR2 SYDVKM. This clonotype was counted ten times or more. Its antigen is unknown. J is TRBJ2-1 and V is TRBV28; D might be TRBD1 (5 bases). The receptor was derived from a male donor with ankylosing spondylitis. Specimen: blood, either unsorted or a sorted T cell fraction (not recorded which). CDR3 region: CASSLRFYRTKNNEQFF. Here the CDR3 DNA reads TGTGCCAGCAGTTTAAGATTCTATCGGACAAAGAACAATGAGCAGTTCTTC.